This T cell receptor beta chain was retrieved from a study of blood T cell repertoires in COVID-19 (dated by TCRdb to 2020 to 2022). Turning to the overall study: Samples from collaborators originated in the United States, Italy and Spain and spanned both the acute and convalescent phases of COVID-19. The prospective study material was composed of cDNA or gDNA derived from T cells, B-cell-depleted T cells, or PBMCs. The dataset comprised deeply sampled blood TCRbeta repertoires from subjects exposed to, actively infected with, or recovered from COVID-19. The repertoires were released in a freely available public database meant as a resource for research on the immune response to SARS-CoV-2. Samples came from the ongoing ImmuneRACE study (first 160 participants) plus 1,254 subjects from 6 global collaborators. The sample metadata nearly always contained a de-identified subject ID, COVID-19 status, age in years and sex. Where available, HLA class I and class II types were taken from metadata supplied by the sample provider and were not determined by assay-based typing. Beyond this particular receptor, the publication reports: The amount of clinical and demographic metadata varied by source and participant and was provided uncurated.

TCRbeta CDR3 regions were amplified from genomic DNA using the immunoSEQ Assay, a bias-controlled multiplex PCR. The authors' analysis ran thus. Within the assay, amplification of reference gene primers was used to estimate how many nucleated cells each sample contained. To quantify the absolute abundance of each unique TCRbeta CDR3 rearrangement, sequence reads were collapsed and filtered. Productive Simpson clonality was computed per sample as the square root of Simpson's diversity index over productive rearrangements. TCRdb's version of the immuneACCESS table is confined to in-frame rearrangements and falls short of the full clone set. An unresolved V gene accounts for under half of the shortfall where checked; the remainder is of unknown origin. V, J and clone size were drawn from that table, and D and trimming were deduced from the DNA. The sample contains 46,000 or so clones, more than 75% of them found a single time. The top ten constitute roughly 19% of the sample.

The CDR3 runs 13 residues from the cysteine to the phenylalanine. CDR3 DNA is the only sequence kept; it has 39 bases, read in frame from the first base. Based on the germline V gene, the CDR1 and CDR2 sequences are SGHTA and FQGTGA. Trimming takes 2 bases from V and 5 bases from J, and the germline ends sit 7 bases apart. Remarks on this clone: What this receptor recognizes is not known. It has no much larger one-base neighbor in the sample; base qualities were not kept.

Collaborating institutions collected whole blood in K2EDTA tubes following their own protocols. For TCRbeta analysis, collaborator samples were shipped as frozen whole blood, as isolated PBMCs, or as DNA extracted from either sample type. The receptor's source is a man in his 70s with active COVID-19. The chain employs TRBV7-3 and TRBJ1-5; the D gene is unclear. Material for sequencing was peripheral blood. The CDR3: CASSLSADQPQHF. Read as DNA, the sequence is TGTGCCAGCAGCTTATCGGCGGATCAGCCCCAGCATTTT.